This TCR beta chain was found in a study of radiation and T cells in renal cell carcinoma. As to this clone: Antigen unknown.

Regarding time point: blood 4 weeks post-SBRT, at nephrectomy. Treatment denoted: 15 Gy SBRT to primary tumor, nephrectomy 4 weeks later. Nephrectomy followed 15 Gy stereotactic body radiation by 4 weeks. Clear cell pathology was present in this patient's renal cell carcinoma. Sequencing was performed with immunoSEQ multiplex PCR; in TCRdb, only in-frame clones are kept and a portion is missing. The table shows roughly 45,000 clones, with 70% to 85% occurring only once. This CDR3 comprises 17 residues. V dropped 0 bases and J dropped 5; count of bases not matched to a gene: 7. Germline loops: CDR1 SGHKS, CDR2 YYEKEE (reference sequence). Study outcomes and limitations: Top tumor clonotypes rose in blood 2 weeks post-radiation, then contracted. No pretreatment tumor biopsies were available for baseline clonotypes.

This sequence originates from a woman aged 65 to 85 with renal cell carcinoma. The source material was blood, sampled from a patient whose treatment included radiotherapy and nephrectomy. The chain has TRBV5-5 and TRBJ2-2; 10 nucleotides line up with TRBD1. CDR3: CASSLGGTGVLTGELFF. The CDR3 DNA is TGTGCCAGCAGCTTGGGCGGGACAGGGGTGTTGACCGGGGAGCTGTTTTTT.